There are a few counts of the clone carrying this T cell receptor (beta chain). This record comes from a study of blood T cell repertoires in COVID-19. The length of the CDR3 is 15 residues. Germline-derived CDR1 and CDR2 are KGHSH and LQKENI. Between the trimmed V and J ends, which lost 3 bases and 4 bases, there was a span of 13 bases. The table came from immunoSEQ multiplex PCR; TCRdb's copy has only in-frame clones and leaves some out. This sample has approximately 220,000 clones, with around 84% found just once. Input material: PBMCs or T cells enriched from blood (not recorded which). The chain employs TRBV18 and TRBJ1-3, with a possible D match to TRBD1 (6 bases). This TCR derives from a woman in her forties with acute COVID-19. As DNA, the CDR3 is TGTGCCAGCTCACCCTCACAGGGCTACGGAAACACCATATATTTT. This gives the protein CASSPSQGYGNTIYF.